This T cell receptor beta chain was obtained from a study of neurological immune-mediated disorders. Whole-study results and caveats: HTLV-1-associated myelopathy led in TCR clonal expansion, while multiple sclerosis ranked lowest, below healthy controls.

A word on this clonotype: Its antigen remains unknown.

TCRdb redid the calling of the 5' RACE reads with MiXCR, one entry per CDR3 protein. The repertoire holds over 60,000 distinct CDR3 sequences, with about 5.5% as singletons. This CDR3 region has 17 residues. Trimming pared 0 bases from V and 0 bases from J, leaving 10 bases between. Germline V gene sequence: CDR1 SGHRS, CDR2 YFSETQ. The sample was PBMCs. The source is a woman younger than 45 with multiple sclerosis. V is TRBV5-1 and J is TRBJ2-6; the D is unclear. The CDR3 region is CASSLVFGLSGANVLTF. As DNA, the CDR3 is TGCGCCAGCAGCTTGGTCTTCGGCCTCTCTGGGGCCAACGTCCTGACTTTC.